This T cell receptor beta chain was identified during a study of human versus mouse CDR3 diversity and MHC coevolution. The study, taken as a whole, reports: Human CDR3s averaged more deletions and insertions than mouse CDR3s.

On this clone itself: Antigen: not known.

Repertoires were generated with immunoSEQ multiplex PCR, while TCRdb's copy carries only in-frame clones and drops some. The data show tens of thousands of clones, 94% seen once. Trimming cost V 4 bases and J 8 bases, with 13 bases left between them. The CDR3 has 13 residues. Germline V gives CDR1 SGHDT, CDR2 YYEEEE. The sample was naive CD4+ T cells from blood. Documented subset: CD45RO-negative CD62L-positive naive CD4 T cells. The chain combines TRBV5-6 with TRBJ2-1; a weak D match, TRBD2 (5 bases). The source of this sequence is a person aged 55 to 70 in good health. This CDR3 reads CASSRGEVDEQFF. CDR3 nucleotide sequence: TGTGCCAGCAGCCGGGGAGAGGTGGATGAGCAGTTCTTC.